The 30 T cell receptor beta chains listed next were all sequenced from one sample in a study of blood T cell repertoires in COVID-19. TCRdb's copy holds only in-frame clones and misses some; the assay was immunoSEQ multiplex PCR. This table holds hundreds of thousands of clones, 90% found once. Specimen: PBMCs or T cells enriched from blood (not recorded which). The receptors shown here come from a man in his 60s who had recovered from COVID-19.

CDR3 protein: CASSYRGWGRNTEAFF. In DNA, the CDR3 is TGTGCCAGCAGCTACAGGGGCTGGGGGCGCAACACTGAAGCTTTCTTT. The J gene is TRBJ1-1, the V gene TRBV13; 7 bases align to TRBD1. Germline CDR1 is PRHDT and CDR2 is FYEKMQ (reference sequence). Trimming removed 4 bases from V and 2 bases from J; junction bases left unmatched: 10. The CDR3 sequence is 16 residues long.

V is TRBV6-1 and J is TRBJ1-4; D uncertain. Trimming cost V 3 bases and J 7 bases, with 9 bases left between them. Per germline, CDR1 MNHNS and CDR2 SASEGT. The CDR3 spans 13 residues. The CDR3 loop is CASSEYTFEKLFF. DNA of the CDR3: TGTGCCAGCAGTGAGTACACCTTTGAAAAACTGTTTTTT.

The DNA of the CDR3 is TGTGCCAGCAGCTTGTTCGACAGGGCGATTCCCACAGATACGCAGTATTTT. Its protein is CASSLFDRAIPTDTQYF. The chain joins TRBV5-5 to TRBJ2-3, with 7 bases lining up with TRBD1. V was pared by 1 base and J by 2 bases, with 10 bases of the junction left unmatched. CDR3 length: 17 amino acids. Germline V gene lookup returns CDR1 SGHKS and CDR2 YYEKEE (reference sequence). The variable domain in full, with the rest retrieved from reference TRBV5-5 and TRBJ2-3, is DAGVTQSPTHLIKTRGQQVTLRCSPISGHKSVSWYQQVLGQGPQFIFQYYEKEERGRGNFPDRFSARQFPNYSSELNVNALLLGDSALYLCASSLFDRAIPTDTQYFGPGTRLTVL.

The chain has TRBV6-1 and TRBJ1-6; 7 positions match TRBD1. Trimming removed 2 bases from V and 10 bases from J; junction bases left unmatched: 8. The CDR3 has 15 amino acids. Germline loops: CDR1 MNHNS, CDR2 SASEGT. This CDR3 reads CASSELTGDRSPLHF. In nucleotides, the CDR3 is TGTGCCAGCAGTGAACTAACAGGGGATCGGTCACCCCTCCACTTT.

The chain has TRBV19 and TRBJ2-1; D is uncertain. Trimming took off 8 bases at V and 10 bases at J, with 12 bases between the two ends. Per germline, CDR1 LNHDA and CDR2 SQIVND (reference sequence). The CDR3 sequence is 11 residues long. The CDR3 is CASAGLREQFF. CDR3 DNA sequence: TGTGCCAGTGCTGGGCTTCGGGAGCAGTTCTTC.

The chain combines TRBV19 with TRBJ1-6; D might be TRBD1 (6 bases). The V and J ends lost 5 bases and 9 bases respectively, with 14 bases between them. The CDR3 spans 14 residues. The V gene's germline CDR1 is LNHDA and CDR2 SQIVND (reference sequence). CDR3: CASSPHRDVSPLHF. For the CDR3, the DNA is TGTGCCAGTAGTCCCCACAGGGATGTTTCACCCCTCCACTTT.

This clone appeared once. The chain has TRBV6-5 and TRBJ1-4; unclear D gene. V dropped 6 bases and J dropped 8 bases, with 13 bases sitting between them. The V gene's germline CDR1 is MNHEY and CDR2 SVGAGI. The CDR3 totals 13 residues. CDR3 region: CASRNLGEEKLFF. The DNA for the CDR3 is TGTGCCAGCAGAAACCTTGGGGAGGAAAAACTGTTTTTT.

This clone was seen only a few times. The V call is TRBV7-2, the J call TRBJ2-7, with TRBD1 matching over 10 bases. V trimming: 4 bases; J trimming: 4 bases; junction bases outside the gene matches: 19. Germline V gives CDR1 SGHTA, CDR2 FQGNSA. The CDR3 consists of 19 residues. The CDR3 DNA reads as TGTGCCAGCAGCTCCAGCCCTTTCGGGACAGGGGACTTCTCATACGAGCAGTACTTC. It codes for CASSSSPFGTGDFSYEQYF.

The chain joins TRBV7-9 to TRBJ2-7; D unclear. Trimming removed 8 bases at V and 3 bases at J, with 17 bases between. Germline V lookup: CDR1 SEHNR, CDR2 FQNEAQ (reference sequence). The CDR3 contains 14 residues. CDR3 in DNA: TGTGCCAGCTTATTAACGACCTCGGGCTACGAGCAGTACTTC. The encoded protein is CASLLTTSGYEQYF.

The chain links TRBV28 to TRBJ1-1; 11 bases agree with TRBD1. J lost 5 bases, V lost 6 bases, and 11 bases had no gene match. Germline CDR1 and CDR2: MDHEN and SYDVKM. This CDR3 spans 16 amino acids. CDR3 in DNA: TGTGCCAGCAGACAGCCTCCCGGGACAGGGGGAACTGAAGCTTTCTTT. Its translation: CASRQPPGTGGTEAFF.

The gene calls are TRBV11-3 and TRBJ2-7, with D hard to call. The CDR3 loop spans 14 amino acids. Trimming left V 4 bases short and J 4 bases short, with 14 bases between. The germline V gene has CDR1 SGHNT and CDR2 YENEEA. Here the CDR3 reads CASSSDSKPYEQYF. CDR3 bases: TGTGCCAGCAGCTCTGACTCAAAACCTTACGAGCAGTACTTC.

This clone has a single count. The V call is TRBV27, the J call TRBJ1-5; perhaps TRBD1 as D (6 bases). The length of the CDR3 is 15 residues. Trimming left V 9 bases short and J 5 bases short, with 20 bases between. Looked up from germline, CDR1 is MNHEY and CDR2 is SMNVEV (reference sequence). The CDR3 DNA sequence: TGTGCCAGTAAACTGGAGGGGGGGCTGGATCAGCCCCAGCATTTT. It specifies CASKLEGGLDQPQHF.

This sequence joins TRBV4-1 and TRBJ1-1; 12 bases align to TRBD1. Per germline, CDR1 MGHRA and CDR2 YSYEKL. V lost 4 bases to trimming and J lost 4 bases; unmatched junction nucleotides: 7. The CDR3 has 16 residues. The CDR3 here is CASSRLGTGGVTEAFF. The CDR3 DNA reads as TGCGCCAGCAGCCGTTTAGGGACAGGGGGCGTCACTGAAGCTTTCTTT.

The V and J genes are TRBV24-1 and TRBJ1-1; a weak D match, TRBD1 (5 bases). Trimming took 4 bases from V and 1 from J, leaving 12 bases between them. CDR3 length: 15 amino acids. CDR1 and CDR2 from the germline V gene are KGHDR and SFDVKD. CDR3 residues: CATSDAGTGNTEAFF. The CDR3, as DNA: TGTGCCACCAGTGACGCCGGGACTGGGAACACTGAAGCTTTCTTT.

The DNA for the CDR3 is TGTGCCAGCAGTTTCCGTCGAGAGGACACTGAAGCTTTCTTT. Its translation: CASSFRREDTEAFF. This sequence joins TRBV27 and TRBJ1-1; D is unresolved. Germline lookup yields CDR1 MNHEY and CDR2 SMNVEV (reference sequence). CDR3 length: 14 residues. V lost 3 bases and J 3 bases, leaving 11 bases between the germline ends.

A single count supports this clone. The same CDR3 also results from other DNA sequences found in this sample. This sequence joins TRBV27 and TRBJ1-1; TRBD1 aligns across 8 bases. Germline values: CDR1 MNHEY, CDR2 SMNVEV (reference sequence). The CDR3 runs to 12 residues. After removal of 6 bases from V and 5 bases from J, the junction contained 2 bases not matched to a gene. CDR3 region: CASRTGGTEAFF. CDR3 bases: TGTGCCAGCAGAACAGGGGGGACTGAAGCTTTCTTT.

The CDR3 coding sequence is TGTGCCAGCCGCGACGAGACAGGGCCCTACAATGAGCAGTTCTTC. It is translated as CASRDETGPYNEQFF. The chain has TRBV6-5 and TRBJ2-1, with 7 positions matching TRBD1. J was trimmed by 2 bases and V by 8 bases; bases with no gene match: 9. The CDR3 has 15 amino acids. Germline loops: CDR1 MNHEY, CDR2 SVGAGI.

The chain combines TRBV4-1 with TRBJ2-1; TRBD2 matches at 10 bases. V shed 1 base and J 8 bases; nucleotides not matched to a gene: 5. The germline V gene has CDR1 MGHRA and CDR2 YSYEKL. The length of the CDR3 is 15 residues. The DNA of the CDR3 is TGCGCCAGCAGCCAAGTCGGGACTAGCGTCGATGAGCAGTTCTTC. Translated, it gives CASSQVGTSVDEQFF.

The chain carries TRBV18 and TRBJ1-6; D is perhaps TRBD1 (6 bases). Germline V gene lookup returns CDR1 KGHSH and CDR2 LQKENI. The CDR3 runs 16 residues. The V gene lost 4 bases and the J gene lost 3 bases, with 13 bases spanning the gap. The CDR3 region is CASSLLTGNYNSPLHF. CDR3 nucleotide sequence: TGTGCCAGCTCACTACTGACAGGCAACTATAATTCACCCCTCCACTTT.

The J gene is TRBJ2-1, the V gene TRBV7-2; 7 bases align to TRBD1. This CDR3 is 13 amino acids long. In germline, CDR1 is SGHTA, CDR2 FQGNSA. With 1 base clipped from V and 7 bases from J, the junction kept 1 base outside the gene matches. The CDR3 coding sequence is TGTGCCAGCAGCTTAGGACAGGGTAATGAGCAGTTCTTC. This translates into CASSLGQGNEQFF.

This chain connects TRBV11-1 to TRBJ2-7; 8 positions agree with TRBD2. From germline, CDR1 is SGHAT and CDR2 FQDESV (reference sequence). This CDR3 contains 13 residues. V lost 5 bases, J lost 7 bases, and 7 bases stayed unmatched. CDR3 in DNA: TGTGCCAGCAGCGGCGGACTAGCAATTGAGCAGTACTTC. It specifies CASSGGLAIEQYF.

The CDR3 protein is CASSKTDSYEQYF. In DNA, the CDR3 is TGTGCCAGTAGTAAGACAGACTCCTACGAGCAGTACTTC. This chain joins TRBV19 and TRBJ2-7, with D possibly being TRBD1 (5 bases). The V gene's germline CDR1 is LNHDA and CDR2 SQIVND (reference sequence). The CDR3 runs to 13 residues. V was shortened by 4 bases and J by 0 bases, with 7 bases between the two germline ends.

The chain is built from TRBV27 and TRBJ2-3; 11 nucleotides agree with TRBD2. Germline V gene data show CDR1 as MNHEY and CDR2 as SMNVEV (reference sequence). The trim removed 4 bases at V and 1 base at J, leaving 4 bases unmatched. This CDR3 is 16 amino acids long. The CDR3 protein is CASSSLTSGGTDTQYF. The CDR3 DNA reads TGTGCCAGCAGTTCCCTGACTAGCGGGGGCACAGATACGCAGTATTTT.

The genes are TRBV10-3 and TRBJ2-1; TRBD2 is a possible D gene (7 bases). CDR1 ENHRY and CDR2 SYGVKD come from the germline V gene. V was pared by 5 bases and J by 9 bases, with 11 bases between. This CDR3 comprises 12 residues. This CDR3 is CAISKGGGEQFF. The DNA of the CDR3 is TGTGCCATCAGTAAGGGAGGGGGTGAGCAGTTCTTC.

The chain uses TRBV29-1 and TRBJ1-4; D is undetermined. V lost 5 bases and J 7 bases, leaving 17 bases between the germline ends. CDR1 SQVTM and CDR2 ANQGSEA come from the germline V gene. CDR3 length equals 14 residues. CDR3 nucleotides: TGCAGCGTTTTTATTGGGTCGGCAGGTGAAAAACTGTTTTTT. Protein: CSVFIGSAGEKLFF. Filled out from reference TRBV29-1 and TRBJ1-4, the complete variable domain reads SAVISQKPSRDICQRGTSLTIQCQVDSQVTMMFWYRQQPGQSLTLIATANQGSEATYESGFVIDKFPISRPNLTFSTLTVSNMSPEDSSIYLCSVFIGSAGEKLFFGSGTQLSVL.

This rearrangement joins TRBV7-2 to TRBJ2-3, with D maybe TRBD1 (6 bases). Germline lookup yields CDR1 SGHTA and CDR2 FQGNSA. The CDR3 is made up of 15 amino acids. Trimming removed 6 bases from V and 2 bases from J, with 15 bases in between. This chain's CDR3 is CASSFRGISTDTQYF. The CDR3 DNA reads as TGTGCCAGCAGTTTCAGGGGCATTTCCACAGATACGCAGTATTTT. Using reference TRBV7-2 and TRBJ2-3 for the parts outside the CDR3, the full variable domain is GAGVSQSPSNKVTEKGKDVELRCDPISGHTALYWYRQSLGQGLEFLIYFQGNSAPDKSGLPSDRFSAERTGGSVSTLTIQRTQQEDSAVYLCASSFRGISTDTQYFGPGTRLTVL.

The rearrangement links TRBV4-1 to TRBJ1-4; TRBD1 matches at 7 bases. Germline V lookup: CDR1 MGHRA, CDR2 YSYEKL. The V segment lost 4 bases and the J segment 8 bases; nucleotides outside the gene matches: 7. The CDR3 has 14 amino acids. In nucleotides, the CDR3 is TGCGCCAGCAGCCCCGTCCAGGGGGACGAAAAACTGTTTTTT. Translating gives CASSPVQGDEKLFF.

The chain has TRBV11-2 and TRBJ2-1; a weak D match, TRBD2 (6 bases). Trimming took 5 bases from V and 6 from J, leaving 23 bases between them. The CDR3 length is 17 residues. Per the germline V gene, CDR1 is SGHAT and CDR2 is FQNNGV. The DNA of the CDR3 is TGTGCCAGCAGCCCCAAATACGGGAGCCCTGCCCTCAATGAGCAGTTCTTC. Protein: CASSPKYGSPALNEQFF.

The chain uses TRBV29-1 and TRBJ2-7, with D maybe TRBD1 (6 bases). The germline V gene has CDR1 SQVTM and CDR2 ANQGSEA. Between the trimmed V and J ends, which lost 6 bases and 6 bases, there was a span of 18 bases. This CDR3 is built from 13 residues. CDR3 sequence: CSVEGELAAEQYF. The CDR3 nucleotides are TGCAGCGTCGAGGGGGAGTTGGCTGCCGAGCAGTACTTC.

The chain has TRBV5-4 and TRBJ1-2; TRBD1 matches 11 bases. The J segment lost 3 bases and the V segment lost 0 bases, leaving 10 bases of the junction unmatched. Germline V gene sequence: CDR1 SGHNT, CDR2 YYREEE (reference sequence). The CDR3 contains 18 residues. The CDR3 here is CASSLDVLGTGGDYGYTF. The CDR3 nucleotides read TGTGCCAGCAGCTTGGACGTTTTAGGGACAGGGGGGGACTATGGCTACACCTTC.